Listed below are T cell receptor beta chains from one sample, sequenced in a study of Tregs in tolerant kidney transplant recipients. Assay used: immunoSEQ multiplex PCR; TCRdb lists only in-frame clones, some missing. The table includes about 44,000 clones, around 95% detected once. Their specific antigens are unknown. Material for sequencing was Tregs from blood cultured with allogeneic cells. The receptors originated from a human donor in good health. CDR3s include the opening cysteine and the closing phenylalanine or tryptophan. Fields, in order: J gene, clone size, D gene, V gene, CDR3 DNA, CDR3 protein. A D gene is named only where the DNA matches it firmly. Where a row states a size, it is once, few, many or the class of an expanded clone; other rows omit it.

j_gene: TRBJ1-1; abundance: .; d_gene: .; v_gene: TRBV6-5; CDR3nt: TGTGCCAGCAGTTACGGGGTGGGGAACACTGAAGCTTTCTTT; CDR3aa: CASSYGVGNTEAFF
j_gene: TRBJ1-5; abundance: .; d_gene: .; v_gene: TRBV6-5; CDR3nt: TGTGCCAGCAGTCCCCAGGGCGGTCAGCCCCAGCATTTT; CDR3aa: CASSPQGGQPQHF
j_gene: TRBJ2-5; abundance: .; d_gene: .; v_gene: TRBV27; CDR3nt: TGTGCCAGCAGTTCCCCAGGGATTGGTGAGACCCAGTACTTC; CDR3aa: CASSSPGIGETQYF
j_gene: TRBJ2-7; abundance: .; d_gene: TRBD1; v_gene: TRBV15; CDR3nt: TGTGCCACCAGCAGATCCGGGACAGGGGCCTACGAGCAGTACTTC; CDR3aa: CATSRSGTGAYEQYF
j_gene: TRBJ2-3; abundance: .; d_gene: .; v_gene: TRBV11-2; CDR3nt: TGTGCCAGCAGCTTAACAGGATTCACAGATACGCAGTATTTT; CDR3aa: CASSLTGFTDTQYF
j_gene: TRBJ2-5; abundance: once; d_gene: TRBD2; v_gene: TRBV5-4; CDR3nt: TGTGCCAGCAGCGTAGGACTAGCGGGGGGGACCCAAGAGACCCAGTACTTC; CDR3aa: CASSVGLAGGTQETQYF
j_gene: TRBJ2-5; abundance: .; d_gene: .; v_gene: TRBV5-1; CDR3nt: TGCGCCAGCAGCTTCGGGGTCGCGAGTCGGCAAGAGACCCAGTACTTC; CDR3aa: CASSFGVASRQETQYF
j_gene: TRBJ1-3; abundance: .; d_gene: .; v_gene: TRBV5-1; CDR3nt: TGCGCCAGCAGCTTGGAGGGGAGGACTTCTGGAAACACCATATATTTT; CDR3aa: CASSLEGRTSGNTIYF
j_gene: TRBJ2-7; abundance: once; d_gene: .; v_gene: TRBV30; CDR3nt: TGTGCCTGGAGTGTACGAGGACTCTACGAGCAGTACTTC; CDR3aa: CAWSVRGLYEQYF
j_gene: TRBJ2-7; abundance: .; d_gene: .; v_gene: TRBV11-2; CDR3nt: TGTGCCAGCAGCCCGAGGACATTGCGAAACGAGCAGTACTTC; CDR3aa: CASSPRTLRNEQYF
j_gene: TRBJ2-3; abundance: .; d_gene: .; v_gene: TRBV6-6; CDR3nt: TGTGCCGCCCGGGGCTTCCTTGGCGGTACGCAGTATTTT; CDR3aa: CAARGFLGGTQYF
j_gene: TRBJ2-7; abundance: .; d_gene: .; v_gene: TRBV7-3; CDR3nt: TGTGCCAGCAGCTTAGGCGGGAACAGGGGTACAAGTCCCTACGAGCAGTACTTC; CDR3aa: CASSLGGNRGTSPYEQYF
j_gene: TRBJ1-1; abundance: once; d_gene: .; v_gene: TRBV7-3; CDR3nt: TGTGCCAGCAGCCCGGGACGGGGGAACACTGAAGCTTTCTTT; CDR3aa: CASSPGRGNTEAFF
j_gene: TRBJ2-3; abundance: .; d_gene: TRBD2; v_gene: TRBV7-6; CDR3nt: TGTGCCAGCAGCCGTGGGGTAGCGGGAGTTAAAGATACGCAGTATTTT; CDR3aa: CASSRGVAGVKDTQYF
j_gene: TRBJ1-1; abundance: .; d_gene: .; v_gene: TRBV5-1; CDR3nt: TGCGCCAGCAGCTTGTTACAGCTGAACACTGAAGCTTTCTTT; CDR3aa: CASSLLQLNTEAFF
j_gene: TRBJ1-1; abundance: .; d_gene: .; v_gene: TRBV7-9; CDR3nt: TGTGCCAGCAGCACCTACAGGAACACTGAAGCTTTCTTT; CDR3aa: CASSTYRNTEAFF
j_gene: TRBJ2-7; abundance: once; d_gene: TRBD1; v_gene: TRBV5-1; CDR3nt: TGCGCCAGCAGCCCGGACAGGGGAACCTACGAGCAGTACTTC; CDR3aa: CASSPDRGTYEQYF
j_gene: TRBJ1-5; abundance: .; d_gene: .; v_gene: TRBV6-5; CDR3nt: TGTGCCAGCAGTTCCCTGGGGAGAAATCAGCCCCAGCATTTT; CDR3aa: CASSSLGRNQPQHF
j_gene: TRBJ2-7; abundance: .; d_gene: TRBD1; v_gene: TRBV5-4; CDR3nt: TGTGCCAGCAGCCGTCGCGGCAGGGGGCGGCACGAGCAGTACTTC; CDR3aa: CASSRRGRGRHEQYF
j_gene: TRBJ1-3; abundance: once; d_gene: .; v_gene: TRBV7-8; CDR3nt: TGTGCCAGCAGCCCCGGATTGGTGGGGGGGGCTGGAAACACCATATATTTT; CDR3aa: CASSPGLVGGAGNTIYF
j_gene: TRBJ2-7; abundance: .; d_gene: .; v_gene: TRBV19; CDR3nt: TGTGCCAGTAGTATTGGAGGGAGCTACGAGCAGTACTTC; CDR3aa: CASSIGGSYEQYF
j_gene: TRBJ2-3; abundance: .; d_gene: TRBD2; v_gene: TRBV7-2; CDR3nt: TGTGCCAGCAGCTTAGGACTAGCGGGGGGAGGGCAGTATTTT; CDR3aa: CASSLGLAGGGQYF
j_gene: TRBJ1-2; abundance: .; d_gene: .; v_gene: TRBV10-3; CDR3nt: TGTGCCATCAGTGAGTCGAGTTTCGACGTAGGCTACACCTTC; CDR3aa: CAISESSFDVGYTF
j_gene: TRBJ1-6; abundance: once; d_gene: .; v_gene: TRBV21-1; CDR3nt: TGTGCCAGCAGCAAGCGCGCGGGACAGGGAAGATTGGATAATTCACCCCTCCACTTT; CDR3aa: CASSKRAGQGRLDNSPLHF
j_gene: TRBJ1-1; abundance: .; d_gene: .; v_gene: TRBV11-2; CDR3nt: TGTGCCAGCAGGCTCGGGGCGAACACTGAAGCTTTCTTT; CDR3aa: CASRLGANTEAFF
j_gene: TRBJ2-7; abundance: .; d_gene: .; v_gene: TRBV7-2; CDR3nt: TGTGCCAGCAGCTCCCAGCGCGGGGACGAGCAGTACTTC; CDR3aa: CASSSQRGDEQYF
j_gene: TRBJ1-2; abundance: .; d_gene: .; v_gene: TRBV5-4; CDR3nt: TGTGCCAGCAGCCTACTGGAGGCGGTGGAGTATGGCTACACCTTC; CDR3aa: CASSLLEAVEYGYTF
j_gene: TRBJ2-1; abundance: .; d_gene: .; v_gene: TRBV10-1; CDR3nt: TGCGCCAGCATGGACGGCTACAATGAGCAGTTCTTC; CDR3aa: CASMDGYNEQFF
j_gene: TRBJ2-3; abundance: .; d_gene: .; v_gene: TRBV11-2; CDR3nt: TGTGCCAGCAGCTTACTCGGGGATACGCAGTATTTT; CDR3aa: CASSLLGDTQYF
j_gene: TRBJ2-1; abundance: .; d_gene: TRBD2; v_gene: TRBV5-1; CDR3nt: TGCGCCAGCAGCTTGTACGGCGGGGGCTCCTACAATGAGCAGTTCTTC; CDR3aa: CASSLYGGGSYNEQFF
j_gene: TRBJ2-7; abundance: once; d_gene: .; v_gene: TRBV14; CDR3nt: TGTGCCAGCAGCCCGATACAAGTAAGGGGCGGTCCCGGGCAGTACTTC; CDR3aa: CASSPIQVRGGPGQYF
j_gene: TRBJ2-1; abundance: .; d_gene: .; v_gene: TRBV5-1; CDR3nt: TGCGCCAGCAGCCCTGAGCCGAGCTACAATGAGCAGTTCTTC; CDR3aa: CASSPEPSYNEQFF
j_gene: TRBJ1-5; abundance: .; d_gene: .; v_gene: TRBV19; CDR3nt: TGTGCCAGTAGTACCGGACAGTATAGCAATCAGCCCCAGCATTTT; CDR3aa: CASSTGQYSNQPQHF
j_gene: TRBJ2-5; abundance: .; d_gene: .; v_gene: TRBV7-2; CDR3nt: TGTGCCAGCAGCCCTGGGGGGGCCCTAGAGACCCAGTACTTC; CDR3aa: CASSPGGALETQYF
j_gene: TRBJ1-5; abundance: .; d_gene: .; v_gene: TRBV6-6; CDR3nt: TGTGCCAGCAGCACAACGGGAGCTAGCAATCAGCCCCAGCATTTT; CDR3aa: CASSTTGASNQPQHF